Listed here are 14 T cell receptor beta chains from one sample, sequenced in a study of neoadjuvant nivolumab and ipilimumab in lung cancer (dated by TCRdb to 2020 to 2022). Interpreted using the paper, the time point label stands for: at surgical resection after neoadjuvant nivolumab +/- ipilimumab. The library relied on the immunoSEQ multiplex PCR assay. TCRdb took over this immuneACCESS table, retaining in-frame rearrangements with V and J assigned. Such tables are incomplete; in checked studies, under half of the missing clones stem from an unresolved V gene, and the remainder is unexplained. This sample is represented by some 25,000 clones; roughly four fifths of them were singletons. Of the sample, over 8% falls within the top ten clones. Sequencing used tumor tissue, obtained after neoadjuvant nivolumab, alone or with ipilimumab, at or shortly before surgery. The receptors originated from an adult with non-small cell lung cancer.

The rearrangement links TRBV6-1 to TRBJ1-2; 8 bases are shared with TRBD1. V shed 2 bases, J shed 8 bases, and the junction held 4 bases outside the gene matches. This CDR3 spans 13 amino acids. CDR1 and CDR2 (germline): MNHNS, SASEGT. CDR3 region: CASSETGGGGYTF. For the CDR3, the DNA is TGTGCCAGCAGTGAAACAGGGGGTGGGGGCTACACCTTC.

The chain recombines TRBV28 with TRBJ2-7, with D unclear. The CDR3 runs 15 residues. The germline gives CDR1 MDHEN, CDR2 SYDVKM. V lost 4 bases, J lost 2 bases, and 15 bases lay in between. This CDR3 reads CASSSRPTVTYEQYF. The CDR3 bases are TGTGCCAGCAGTTCGAGACCCACAGTAACCTACGAGCAGTACTTC.

This clone was seen a single time. The V gene is TRBV7-9, the J gene TRBJ2-1, with 8 nucleotides matching TRBD2. CDR3 size: 12 residues. In germline, CDR1 is SEHNR, CDR2 FQNEAQ (reference sequence). Unmatched junction bases numbered 5, after V lost 2 bases and J lost 14 bases. The CDR3, as DNA: TGTGCCAGCAGCTTATTCTCGGGGGGGGAGTTCTTC. This encodes CASSLFSGGEFF.

The rearrangement uses TRBV6-5 and TRBJ1-4; D not resolved. The germline V gene encodes CDR1 MNHEY and CDR2 SVGAGI. The CDR3 is made up of 13 amino acids. The V end lost 6 bases, the J end lost 4 bases, and 9 bases lay between the germline ends. The CDR3: CASRGVGNEKLFF. The CDR3 region has the DNA TGTGCCAGCAGAGGCGTGGGTAATGAAAAACTGTTTTTT.

This chain joins TRBV28 and TRBJ1-5, with 9 bases lining up with TRBD1. The V and J ends lost 7 bases and 8 bases, in that order; junction bases with no gene match: 3. The germline CDR1 and CDR2 sequences are MDHEN and SYDVKM. This CDR3 region has 12 residues. The DNA for the CDR3 is TGTGCCAGCACAGACAGGGGGAAGCCCCAGCATTTT. It encodes CASTDRGKPQHF. The full variable domain, completed using reference TRBV28 and TRBJ1-5, is DVKVTQSSRYLVKRTGEKVFLECVQDMDHENMFWYRQDPGLGLRLIYFSYDVKMKEKGDIPEGYSVSREKKERFSLILESASTNQTSMYLCASTDRGKPQHFGDGTRLSIL.

J is TRBJ1-2 and V is TRBV7-9; D is unresolved. V lost 10 bases, J lost 4 bases, and 16 bases lay in between. The germline CDR1 and CDR2 sequences are SEHNR and FQNEAQ (reference sequence). The length of the CDR3 is 13 residues. The CDR3 nucleotides read TGTGCCATCAAAGCTCCGTCCTTCTATGGCTACACCTTC. It specifies CAIKAPSFYGYTF.

There are a few counts of this clone. The rearrangement uses TRBV7-2 and TRBJ2-1; 9 nucleotides agree with TRBD2. This CDR3 contains 17 residues. Looked up from germline, CDR1 is SGHTA and CDR2 is FQGNSA. J was trimmed by 7 bases and V by 5 bases; bases with no gene match: 15. The CDR3 loop reads CASSLLPGTSSSNEQFF. DNA of the CDR3: TGTGCCAGCAGCCTACTCCCCGGGACTAGCAGTTCAAATGAGCAGTTCTTC.

J is TRBJ2-2 and V is TRBV5-6; 8 positions agree with TRBD2. CDR1 and CDR2 from the germline V gene are SGHDT and YYEEEE. Germline trimming cut 6 bases from V and 7 bases from J; bases unmatched to any gene: 5. The CDR3 spans 13 residues. Written as DNA, the CDR3 is TGTGCCAGCAACGGACTAGCCGGCGGGGAGCTGTTTTTT. Translating it yields CASNGLAGGELFF. Complete variable domain (other parts from reference TRBV5-6 and TRBJ2-2): DAGVTQSPTHLIKTRGQQVTLRCSPKSGHDTVSWYQQALGQGPQFIFQYYEEEERQRGNFPDRFSGHQFPNYSSELNVNALLLGDSALYLCASNGLAGGELFFGEGSRLTVL.

This chain links TRBV30 with TRBJ2-2; a possible D gene is TRBD2 (6 bases). The germline V and J ends were trimmed by 3 bases and 0 bases, with 8 bases remaining between them. Looked up from germline, CDR1 is GTSNPN and CDR2 is SVGIG (reference sequence). CDR3 size: 14 residues. The DNA of the CDR3 is TGTGCCTGGAGACGCGGGACGAACACCGGGGAGCTGTTTTTT. Encoded protein: CAWRRGTNTGELFF. The whole variable domain, filled in from reference TRBV30 and TRBJ2-2, reads SQTIHQWPATLVQPVGSPLSLECTVEGTSNPNLYWYRQAAGRGLQLLFYSVGIGQISSEVPQNLSASRPQDRQFILSSKKLLLSDSGFYLCAWRRGTNTGELFFGEGSRLTVL.

CDR3 sequence reads: CASSLTASRDEQYF. In nucleotides, the CDR3 is TGCGCCAGCAGCTTGACGGCCTCTCGGGACGAGCAGTACTTC. This chain uses TRBV5-1 with TRBJ2-7, with D uncertain. The V and J ends lost 1 base and 5 bases respectively, with 13 bases between them. The CDR3 totals 14 residues. Germline lookup yields CDR1 SGHRS and CDR2 YFSETQ.

This rearrangement joins TRBV18 to TRBJ2-7; 7 nucleotides align to TRBD1. V trimming: 1 base; J trimming: 4 bases; junction bases outside the gene matches: 10. The CDR3 sequence is 16 residues long. CDR1 KGHSH and CDR2 LQKENI come from the germline V gene. Here the CDR3 reads CASSPLTGTVIYEQYF. As DNA, the CDR3 is TGTGCCAGCTCACCACTCACCGGGACAGTTATTTACGAGCAGTACTTC. Supplemented by reference TRBV18 and TRBJ2-7, the full variable domain reads NAGVMQNPRHLVRRRGQEARLRCSPMKGHSHVYWYRQLPEEGLKFMVYLQKENIIDESGMPKERFSAEFPKEGPSILRIQQVVRGDSAAYFCASSPLTGTVIYEQYFGPGTRLTVT.

The chain combines TRBV5-6 with TRBJ2-7, with 9 bases that match TRBD2. Looked up from germline, CDR1 is SGHDT and CDR2 is YYEEEE. With 4 bases clipped from V and 0 bases from J, the junction kept 5 bases outside the gene matches. The CDR3 runs to 15 residues. The CDR3: CASSPYSGSSYEQYF. The CDR3 DNA sequence: TGTGCCAGCAGCCCGTATAGCGGGAGCTCCTACGAGCAGTACTTC. Based on the CDR3 plus reference TRBV5-6 and TRBJ2-7, the full variable domain is DAGVTQSPTHLIKTRGQQVTLRCSPKSGHDTVSWYQQALGQGPQFIFQYYEEEERQRGNFPDRFSGHQFPNYSSELNVNALLLGDSALYLCASSPYSGSSYEQYFGPGTRLTVT.

The chain carries TRBV20-1 and TRBJ2-5, with D perhaps TRBD1 (5 bases). Germline V lookup: CDR1 DFQATT, CDR2 SNEGSKA (reference sequence). This CDR3 contains 11 residues. With 6 bases removed from V and 1 base from J, the gap between germline ends came to 6 bases. CDR3 in amino acids: CSAQGQETQYF. The CDR3 DNA sequence: TGCAGTGCCCAGGGCCAAGAGACCCAGTACTTC.

This clone showed up just once. The chain links TRBV6-6 to TRBJ2-6, with a weak D call TRBD1 (6 bases). Germline V gene sequence: CDR1 MNHNY, CDR2 SVGAGI (reference sequence). This CDR3 has 14 residues. The V and J ends lost 6 bases and 2 bases respectively, with 8 bases between them. The CDR3 sequence is CASSYRAGANVLTF. The CDR3 nucleotides are TGTGCCAGCAGCTACAGGGCTGGGGCCAACGTCCTGACTTTC.